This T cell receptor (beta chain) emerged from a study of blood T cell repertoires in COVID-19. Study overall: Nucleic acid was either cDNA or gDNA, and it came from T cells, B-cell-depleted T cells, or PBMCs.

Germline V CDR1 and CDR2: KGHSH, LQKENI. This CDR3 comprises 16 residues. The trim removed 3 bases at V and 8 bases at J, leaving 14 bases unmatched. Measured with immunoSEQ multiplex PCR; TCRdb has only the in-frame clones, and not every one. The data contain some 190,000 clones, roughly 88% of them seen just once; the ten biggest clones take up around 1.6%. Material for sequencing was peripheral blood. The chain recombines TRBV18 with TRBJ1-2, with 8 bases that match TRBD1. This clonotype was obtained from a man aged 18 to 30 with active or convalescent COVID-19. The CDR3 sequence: CASSPITTTGEDGYTF. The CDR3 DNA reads TGTGCCAGCTCACCCATAACTACGACAGGGGAGGACGGCTACACCTTC.